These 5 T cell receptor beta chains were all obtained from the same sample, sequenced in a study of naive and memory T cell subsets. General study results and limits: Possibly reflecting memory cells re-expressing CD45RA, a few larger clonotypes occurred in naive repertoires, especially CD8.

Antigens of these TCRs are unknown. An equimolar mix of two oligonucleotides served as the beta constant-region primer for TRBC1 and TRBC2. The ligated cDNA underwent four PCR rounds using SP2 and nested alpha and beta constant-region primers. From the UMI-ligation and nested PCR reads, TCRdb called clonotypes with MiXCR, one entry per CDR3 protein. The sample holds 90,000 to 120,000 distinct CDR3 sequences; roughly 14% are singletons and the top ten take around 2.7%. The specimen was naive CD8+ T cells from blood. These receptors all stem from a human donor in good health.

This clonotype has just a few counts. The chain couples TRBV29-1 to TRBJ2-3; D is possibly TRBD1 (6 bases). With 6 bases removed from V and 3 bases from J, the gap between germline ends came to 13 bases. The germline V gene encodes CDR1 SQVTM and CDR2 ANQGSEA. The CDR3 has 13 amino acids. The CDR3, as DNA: TGCAGCGTCTGGACAGAGTTGACAGATACGCAGTATTTT. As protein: CSVWTELTDTQYF.

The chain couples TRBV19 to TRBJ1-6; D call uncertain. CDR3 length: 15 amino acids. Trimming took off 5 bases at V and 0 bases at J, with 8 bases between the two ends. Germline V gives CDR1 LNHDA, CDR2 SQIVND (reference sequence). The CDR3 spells CASSAASSYNSPLHF. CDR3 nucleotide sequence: TGTGCCAGTAGTGCAGCTAGCTCCTATAATTCACCCCTCCACTTT. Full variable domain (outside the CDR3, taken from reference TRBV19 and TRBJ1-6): DGGITQSPKYLFRKEGQNVTLSCEQNLNHDAMYWYRQDPGQGLRLIYYSQIVNDFQKGDIAEGYSVSREKKESFPLTVTSAQKNPTAFYLCASSAASSYNSPLHFGNGTRLTVT.

The CDR3: CASSPRGDLDGLGANVLTF. The DNA for the CDR3 is TGTGCCAGCAGCCCCCGGGGGGATTTGGACGGCCTGGGGGCCAACGTCCTGACTTTC. V gene TRBV7-9 combines with J gene TRBJ2-6, with 7 bases that match TRBD2. The CDR3 covers 19 residues. Trimming at V came to 5 bases and at J to 4 bases, leaving 17 bases not matched to a gene. Germline V gene data show CDR1 as SEHNR and CDR2 as FQNEAQ (reference sequence).

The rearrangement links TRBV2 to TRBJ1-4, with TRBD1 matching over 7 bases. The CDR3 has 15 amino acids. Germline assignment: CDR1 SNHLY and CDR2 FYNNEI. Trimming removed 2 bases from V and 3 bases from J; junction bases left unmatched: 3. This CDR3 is CASSESTGPNEKLFF. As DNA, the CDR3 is TGTGCCAGCAGTGAATCGACAGGGCCTAATGAAAAACTGTTTTTT.

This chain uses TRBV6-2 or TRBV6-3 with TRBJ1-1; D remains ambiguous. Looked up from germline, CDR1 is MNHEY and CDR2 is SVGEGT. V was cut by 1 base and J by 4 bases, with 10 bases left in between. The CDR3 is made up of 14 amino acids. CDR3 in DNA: TGTGCCAGCAGTTACTTTACGGTGACCACTGAAGCTTTCTTT. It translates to CASSYFTVTTEAFF.